The subject of this entry is one T cell receptor beta chain. The data originate from a study of control samples from healthy donors and cancer patients. The CDR3 has 15 amino acids. The trim removed 5 bases at V and 5 bases at J, leaving 7 bases unmatched. CDR1 SGHTA and CDR2 FQGTGA come from the germline V gene. Produced via immunoSEQ multiplex PCR; TCRdb's table is partial and in-frame only. The sample has under 150,000 clones; around 89% are singletons. The receptor was derived from a man aged 40-49 years in good health. This chain joins TRBV7-3 and TRBJ2-1; 9 nucleotides match TRBD1. The material sequenced was blood. CDR3 residues: CASSLPGQGNNEQFF. The CDR3 DNA is TGTGCCAGCAGCCTCCCGGGACAGGGTAACAATGAGCAGTTCTTC.